This TCR beta chain was captured by sequencing in a study of T-cell memory formation after mild COVID-19. Each CDR3 protein gets one entry after TCRdb re-called the 5' RACE reads with MiXCR. The sample records roughly 150,000 distinct CDR3 sequences, more than 14% being singletons. The CDR3 is 14 residues long. Trimming removed 6 bases from V and 0 bases from J, with 11 bases in between. Germline V gives CDR1 MNHNY, CDR2 SVGAGI (reference sequence). This clonotype was observed a few times. J is TRBJ1-1 and V is TRBV6-6; D might be TRBD1 (5 bases). Sequencing input: PBMCs or a T cell subset sorted from them (not recorded which). The receptor was isolated from an adult woman who had mild COVID-19 (a few samples of this study predate the infection). Cell type and time point are not known. For the CDR3, the DNA is TGTGCCAGCAGCTGGGACGAAATGAACACTGAAGCTTTCTTT. Protein sequence: CASSWDEMNTEAFF.